The clone carrying this T cell receptor (beta chain) was detected once. Its antigen remains unidentified. The source of the sample is a study of CD8+ T cells in alopecia areata. At the level of the study: Tofacitinib administration to treated patients was oral, at 5 to 10 mg twice daily. Tofacitinib therapy took 6 to 18 months; 6 months off drug came after. Study outcomes and limitations: Between patients, shared TCR sequences were less clear than in mice. This was possibly due in part to HLA diversity in the patient population.

As the sequencing template, cDNA was produced by extracting RNA and reverse transcribing it. TCRdb's table, derived via immunoSEQ multiplex PCR, lists solely in-frame clones and lacks some. The data hold 140,000 to 150,000 clones, with roughly 64% observed a single time. Sampling of alopecia areata patients yielded lesional scalp punch biopsies as well as peripheral blood. The CDR3 contains 14 residues. Trimming pared 0 bases from V and 5 bases from J, leaving 11 bases between. Looked up from germline, CDR1 is SGHRS and CDR2 is YFSETQ. Sequenced material: CD4+ T cells sorted from blood, taken at week 0. The chain combines TRBV5-1 with TRBJ2-5; D remains ambiguous. The receptor was isolated from a human donor with alopecia areata. In DNA form, the CDR3 reads TGCGCCAGCAGCTTGGTCGGGTACACGGAGACCCAGTACTTC. Amino acid sequence: CASSLVGYTETQYF.